The 26 T cell receptor beta chains presented below share a single source sample, sequenced in a study of blood T cells in healthy people across ages. A sample-barcoded 5' primer and a J-beta primer mix were used in a second PCR of roughly 7 to 12 cycles. TCRdb called the 5' RACE reads again in MiXCR, with one record for every CDR3 protein. This sample has 1.4 million or so distinct CDR3 sequences, with approximately 42% found just once. Sequenced sample: blood. These receptors were taken from a woman between 18 and 29 years old in good health.

A few counts support this clonotype. The chain couples TRBV12-3 or TRBV12-4 to TRBJ1-5; D is unresolved. Trimming removed 2 bases from V and 7 bases from J, with 15 bases in between. This CDR3 region has 15 residues. The CDR3 region has the DNA TGTGCCAGCAGTTTATCTCTCGAAAAACAGCAGCCCCAGCATTTT. Translation: CASSLSLEKQQPQHF.

This clonotype occurred a few times. The genes are TRBV9 and TRBJ2-2, with 8 bases that match TRBD1. From germline, CDR1 is SGDLS and CDR2 YYNGEE. Trimming removed 4 bases from V and 6 bases from J; junction bases left unmatched: 5. This CDR3 has 14 amino acids. The CDR3 region is CASSSRTGSGELFF. The CDR3 region has the DNA TGTGCCAGCAGCTCCCGGACAGGGTCCGGGGAGCTGTTTTTT.

This clonotype was observed many times. The rearrangement joins TRBV20-1 to TRBJ2-7; D is undetermined. Germline values: CDR1 DFQATT, CDR2 SNEGSKA (reference sequence). V dropped 0 bases and J dropped 4 bases, with 4 bases sitting between them. This CDR3 comprises 11 residues. CDR3 in DNA: TGCAGTGCTAGAGAGTCGTACGAGCAGTACTTC. This codes for CSARESYEQYF.

The chain recombines TRBV6-5 with TRBJ2-5; D gene uncertain. Trimming took off 5 bases at V and 4 bases at J, with 8 bases between the two ends. The germline V gene has CDR1 MNHEY and CDR2 SVGAGI. The CDR3 covers 12 residues. The CDR3 DNA reads as TGTGCCAGCAGTAACGAATTAGAGACCCAGTACTTC. Amino acid sequence: CASSNELETQYF.

CDR3 bases: TGCGCCAGCAGCCAAGCTGCTGGCCATAGCACAGATACGCAGTATTTT. It codes for CASSQAAGHSTDTQYF. The chain combines TRBV4-3 with TRBJ2-3; the D is unclear. Germline values: CDR1 LGHNA, CDR2 YSLEER. The V end was cut by 1 base, the J end by 0 bases, with 11 bases between. This CDR3 spans 16 amino acids.

V and J are TRBV7-9 and TRBJ2-5; 10 bases are a match to TRBD1. V lost 11 bases to trimming and J lost 4 bases; unmatched junction nucleotides: 7. This CDR3 region has 13 residues. CDR1 SEHNR and CDR2 FQNEAQ come from the germline V gene (reference sequence). CDR3 DNA: TGTGCCGGCCAAGGGACAGGGGTAGAGACCCAGTACTTC. Translation: CAGQGTGVETQYF. Looking up the rest from reference TRBV7-9 and TRBJ2-5 gives the full variable domain: DTGVSQNPRHKITKRGQNVTFRCDPISEHNRLYWYRQTLGQGPEFLTYFQNEAQLEKSRLLSDRFSAERPKGSFSTLEIQRTEQGDSAMYLCAGQGTGVETQYFGPGTRLLVL.

Here the CDR3 reads CASSPPTVQETQYF. Written as DNA, the CDR3 is TGTGCCAGCAGCCCACCGACGGTACAAGAGACCCAGTACTTC. The rearrangement joins TRBV7-8 to TRBJ2-5; no clear D. This CDR3 has 14 residues. Germline CDR1 SGHVS, CDR2 FQNEAQ. Deletions cut 5 bases from V and 2 bases from J, with 12 bases between.

This chain uses TRBV7-9 with TRBJ2-7; D gene ambiguous. CDR1 is SEHNR and CDR2 is FQNEAQ in the germline V gene (reference sequence). The CDR3 consists of 12 residues. The germline V and J ends were trimmed by 4 bases and 5 bases, with 9 bases remaining between them. CDR3 loop: CASSSRTNEQYF. CDR3 nucleotides: TGTGCCAGCAGCTCCCGCACCAACGAGCAGTACTTC.

This clonotype was detected only a few times. This chain links TRBV20-1 with TRBJ2-3; D is unclear. Germline CDR1 and CDR2: DFQATT and SNEGSKA (reference sequence). The CDR3 extends over 16 amino acids. V lost 5 bases and J lost 0, with 18 bases in between. The CDR3 protein is CSAPDPSGTSTDTQYF. The CDR3 DNA reads TGCAGTGCTCCCGACCCCTCCGGAACTAGCACAGATACGCAGTATTTT.

V and J are TRBV4-3 and TRBJ2-4, with 10 bases lining up with TRBD2. The J call may be mistaken, given a closer DNA end match to TRBJ2-7. The germline CDR1 and CDR2 sequences are LGHNA and YSLEER. The CDR3 sequence is 16 residues long. The CDR3 DNA reads as TGCGCCAGCAGCCAAGGGATTTCTAGCGGGAGCCACGAGCAGTACTTC. Amino acids: CASSQGISSGSHEQYF.

V and J are TRBV4-1 and TRBJ2-7; 9 bases are shared with TRBD1. The DNA end is a closer match to TRBJ2-4, so the J assignment may be wrong. Germline CDR1 MGHRA, CDR2 YSYEKL. The CDR3 spans 14 residues. CDR3 coding DNA: TGCGCCAGCAGCCTCGGGACAGGGACAAACATTCAGTACTTC. Its protein is CASSLGTGTNIQYF.

The chain is built from TRBV7-9 and TRBJ2-1; TRBD2 aligns across 9 bases. The end of the DNA is better explained by TRBJ2-7, so the J call may be wrong. The CDR3 runs 16 residues. Germline CDR1 reads SEHNR; CDR2 reads FQNEAQ (reference sequence). The DNA for the CDR3 is TGTGCCAGCAGCCCGAGCGGGACTAGCAGATACAATGAGCAGTACTTC. Residues: CASSPSGTSRYNEQYF.

The V gene is TRBV7-6, the J gene TRBJ2-1, with D tentatively TRBD2 (6 bases). CDR1 and CDR2 from the germline V gene are SGHVS and FNYEAQ. This CDR3 spans 16 amino acids. V shed 1 base and J shed 7 bases, with 17 bases lying between them. Written as DNA, the CDR3 is TGTGCCAGCAGCTTAGTGCCAGGCGGGGAAGATAATGAGCAGTTCTTC. Translation gives CASSLVPGGEDNEQFF.

This clonotype was observed a few times. J is TRBJ2-1 and V is TRBV7-2; 9 bases are a match to TRBD2. The germline gives CDR1 SGHTA, CDR2 FQGNSA. This CDR3 comprises 13 residues. The J segment lost 8 bases and the V segment lost 1 base, leaving 0 bases of the junction unmatched. The CDR3, as DNA: TGTGCCAGCAGCTTAGTAGCGGGGGATGAGCAGTTCTTC. It specifies CASSLVAGDEQFF.

The chain uses TRBV21-1 and TRBJ1-2; the listed D gene, TRBD1, was not tested against the DNA. TRBV21-1 is a recognized pseudogene. The CDR3 is 13 amino acids. The CDR3 spells CASSKERGLDYTF. The CDR3 DNA reads TGTGCCAGCAGCAAAGAAAGGGGGCTTGACTACACCTTC.

The V and J genes are TRBV7-9 and TRBJ1-4; D unresolved. The germline V gene has CDR1 SEHNR and CDR2 FQNEAQ (reference sequence). Trimming took off 5 bases at V and 4 bases at J, with 14 bases between the two ends. The CDR3 is 15 amino acids. CDR3 loop: CASSPFGQHNEKLFF. CDR3 sequence (DNA): TGTGCCAGCAGCCCCTTTGGCCAGCATAATGAAAAACTGTTTTTT.

The sample holds a few counts of this clonotype. This chain joins TRBV18 and TRBJ1-5, with TRBD1 matching 7 bases. After removal of 5 bases from V and 9 bases from J, the junction contained 10 bases not matched to a gene. The CDR3 consists of 14 residues. Germline V gene data show CDR1 as KGHSH and CDR2 as LQKENI. Here the CDR3 DNA reads TGTGCCAGCTCAAGTGGACCTCGGGACAGGCCCCAGCATTTT. Protein sequence: CASSSGPRDRPQHF.

The chain links TRBV19 to TRBJ2-7, with 9 positions matching TRBD1. Germline assignment: CDR1 LNHDA and CDR2 SQIVND (reference sequence). This CDR3 region has 12 residues. J lost 6 bases, V lost 5 bases, and 2 bases had no gene match. CDR3 DNA: TGTGCCAGTAGTTCACAGGGGGCCGAGCAGTACTTC. This translates into CASSSQGAEQYF.

This clonotype was observed a few times. The J gene is TRBJ2-5, the V gene TRBV6-2 or TRBV6-3, with 8 bases lining up with TRBD2. This CDR3 has 17 amino acids. The J segment lost 2 bases and the V segment lost 5 bases, leaving 13 bases of the junction unmatched. The germline gives CDR1 MNHEY, CDR2 SVGEGT. CDR3: CASSGEWLAGPQETQYF. The CDR3 nucleotides are TGTGCCAGCAGTGGAGAGTGGCTAGCGGGCCCGCAAGAGACCCAGTACTTC.

This clonotype was detected a few times. The chain recombines TRBV10-3 with TRBJ2-7, with 8 bases that match TRBD2. The V gene end was trimmed by 6 bases and the J gene end by 6 bases; junction bases not matched to a gene: 13. The length of the CDR3 is 15 residues. From germline, CDR1 is ENHRY and CDR2 SYGVKD. CDR3 sequence reads: CAISEPGLGLAEQYF. The CDR3 DNA reads TGTGCCATCAGCGAACCGGGACTAGGCCTAGCCGAGCAGTACTTC.

The V and J genes are TRBV2 and TRBJ1-1, with no clear D. Per the germline V gene, CDR1 is SNHLY and CDR2 is FYNNEI. Trimming removed 4 bases at V and 6 bases at J, with 9 bases between. This CDR3 is built from 12 residues. CDR3 loop: CASSVGSAEAFF. The DNA of the CDR3 is TGTGCCAGCAGTGTGGGTTCCGCTGAAGCTTTCTTT.

V is TRBV12-3 or TRBV12-4 and J is TRBJ2-3; possible D gene TRBD2, 5 bases. This CDR3 contains 13 residues. The germline V and J ends were trimmed by 8 bases and 5 bases, with 14 bases remaining between them. Here the CDR3 DNA reads TGTGCCAGCTCTCTCGGGATTGGAGATACGCAGTATTTT. Protein product: CASSLGIGDTQYF.

This clonotype was recorded at least ten times. The genes are TRBV10-3 and TRBJ2-1; the match to TRBD1 covers 8 bases. Germline CDR1 and CDR2: ENHRY and SYGVKD. The J segment lost 6 bases and the V segment lost 4 bases, leaving 5 bases of the junction unmatched. The CDR3 spans 14 residues. CDR3 DNA sequence: TGTGCCATCAGTGCAGGGGGCGCCCGCAATGAGCAGTTCTTC. Its translation is CAISAGGARNEQFF.

This chain joins TRBV24-1 and TRBJ2-5; 8 bases are a match to TRBD1. The germline CDR1 and CDR2 sequences are KGHDR and SFDVKD. Unmatched junction bases numbered 14, after V lost 4 bases and J lost 11 bases. The CDR3 contains 15 residues. CDR3 in DNA: TGTGCCACCAGTGACCCTGGACAGGGTACCAATGAGCAGTACTTC. As protein: CATSDPGQGTNEQYF.

This clonotype has a single count. The genes are TRBV30 and TRBJ1-6; 9 nucleotides agree with TRBD1. The CDR3 consists of 16 residues. Germline V gene sequence: CDR1 GTSNPN, CDR2 SVGIG (reference sequence). V shed 3 bases, J shed 8 bases, and the junction held 11 bases outside the gene matches. CDR3 nucleotide sequence: TGTGCCTGGAGATCGCAAACAGGGGGCTTCGATTCACCCCTCCACTTT. Translating gives CAWRSQTGGFDSPLHF.

The chain has TRBV28 and TRBJ2-4; D is ambiguous. The J call may be incorrect, as the DNA end agrees better with TRBJ2-7. The CDR3 covers 14 residues. The germline V gene encodes CDR1 MDHEN and CDR2 SYDVKM. The CDR3 protein is CASSSRALRDEQYF. The DNA for the CDR3 is TGTGCCAGCAGTAGCCGGGCCCTTAGGGACGAGCAGTACTTC.